A single sample gave rise to the 15 T cell receptor beta chains below, sequenced in a study of cytomegalovirus exposure and HLA in healthy donors. TCRdb's copy holds only in-frame clones and misses some; the assay was immunoSEQ multiplex PCR. The sample has 140,000 or so clones, 85% to 90% seen once. Sequencing was carried out using PBMCs. The receptors shown here come from a woman in her twenties or thirties in good health and CMV-seropositive.

The CDR3 sequence: CASSPTGEPTDTQYF. For the CDR3, the DNA is TGTGCCAGCAGTCCTACAGGGGAGCCTACAGATACGCAGTATTTT. The genes are TRBV7-8 and TRBJ2-3; 7 nucleotides match TRBD1. V dropped 6 bases and J dropped 3; count of bases not matched to a gene: 9. The CDR3 is 15 residues long. The germline gives CDR1 SGHVS, CDR2 FQNEAQ.

The V gene is TRBV18, the J gene TRBJ2-5; 7 bases align to TRBD1. CDR1 is KGHSH, CDR2 LQKENI, per germline. Losses at the gene ends were 3 bases for V and 4 bases for J; bases not matched to a gene: 5. This CDR3 spans 14 amino acids. The CDR3 protein is CASSPTGWRETQYF. CDR3 in DNA: TGTGCCAGCTCACCGACAGGGTGGCGAGAGACCCAGTACTTC.

The gene calls are TRBV2 and TRBJ1-6; perhaps TRBD1 as D (5 bases). The CDR3 loop spans 14 amino acids. Germline values: CDR1 SNHLY, CDR2 FYNNEI. V was cut by 4 bases and J by 3 bases, with 7 bases left in between. CDR3 in amino acids: CASSGQGYNSPLHF. The CDR3 region has the DNA TGTGCCAGCAGTGGGCAGGGCTATAATTCACCCCTCCACTTT.

A note on this clone: Mismatch with germline at one junction end may stem from a read error. The J gene is TRBJ2-2, the V gene TRBV7-7, with TRBD2 matching over 7 bases. CDR3 length: 16 residues. Germline CDR1 is SSHAT and CDR2 is FNYEAQ (reference sequence). CDR3 in amino acids: CASSLNAGENTGELFF. DNA for the CDR3: TGTGCTAGCAGCTTAAATGCGGGGGAGAACACCGGGGAGCTGTTTTTT.

Only a few counts were recorded for this clone. Other DNA sequences from this sample encode an identical CDR3 as well. The genes are TRBV11-2 and TRBJ2-5; D is uncertain. Germline CDR1 is SGHAT and CDR2 is FQNNGV. Trimming stripped 2 bases from V and 5 bases from J, with 3 bases between. The CDR3 runs 11 residues. The CDR3 coding sequence is TGTGCCAGCAGCTTACTGGAGACCCAGTACTTC. It yields the protein CASSLLETQYF.

The J gene is TRBJ2-7, the V gene TRBV28; 8 bases fit TRBD2. Per the germline V gene, CDR1 is MDHEN and CDR2 is SYDVKM. Trimming at V came to 6 bases and at J to 3 bases, leaving 4 bases not matched to a gene. This CDR3 comprises 13 residues. The CDR3 here is CASRREGLYEQYF. The CDR3 nucleotides are TGTGCCAGCAGACGGGAGGGGCTCTACGAGCAGTACTTC.

The chain employs TRBV19 and TRBJ1-2; D is unclear. The CDR3 consists of 12 residues. Between the trimmed V and J ends, which lost 1 base and 8 bases, there was a span of 8 bases. The germline CDR1 and CDR2 sequences are LNHDA and SQIVND (reference sequence). The DNA for the CDR3 is TGTGCCAGTAGTATAGCGGGGAGCGGCTACACCTTC. Protein product: CASSIAGSGYTF.

This clone appeared a single time. The chain couples TRBV5-4 to TRBJ2-5; TRBD1 agrees at 7 bases. The CDR3 is made up of 17 amino acids. Germline assignment: CDR1 SGHNT and CDR2 YYREEE (reference sequence). The junction had 13 bases not matched to a gene; V was cut back by 0 bases and J by 5 bases. The CDR3 spells CASSLGGSTGRSETQYF. DNA of the CDR3: TGTGCCAGCAGCTTGGGGGGGTCGACAGGGCGTTCGGAGACCCAGTACTTC.

In its sample, this clone was seen once. The chain combines TRBV5-1 with TRBJ1-1, with D tentatively TRBD1 (5 bases). From germline, CDR1 is SGHRS and CDR2 YFSETQ. The CDR3 spans 16 residues. Trimming left V 4 bases short and J 0 bases short, with 16 bases between. DNA for the CDR3: TGCGCCAGCAGCCACGCCCGGGGGGGTATGAACACTGAAGCTTTCTTT. This sequence encodes CASSHARGGMNTEAFF.

This chain connects TRBV7-9 to TRBJ1-1; perhaps TRBD1 as D (5 bases). The CDR3 has 14 amino acids. Germline V gene lookup returns CDR1 SEHNR and CDR2 FQNEAQ (reference sequence). V was pared by 2 bases and J by 3 bases, with 10 bases between. CDR3 coding DNA: TGTGCCAGCAGCTTACAGGGCGGGGACACTGAAGCTTTCTTT. Encoded protein: CASSLQGGDTEAFF.

V usage is TRBV19 and J usage is TRBJ2-5; TRBD2 is a possible D gene (6 bases). The CDR3 has 13 residues. The ends were cut back, 5 bases at V and 5 bases at J, with 12 bases in the middle. Germline V lookup: CDR1 LNHDA, CDR2 SQIVND (reference sequence). DNA of the CDR3: TGTGCCAGTAGTCTAGGGACTTGGGAGACCCAGTACTTC. It codes for CASSLGTWETQYF.

The V call is TRBV10-1, the J call TRBJ1-1; D is possibly TRBD1 (5 bases). The CDR3 spans 14 residues. The V and J ends lost 11 bases and 1 base respectively, with 17 bases between them. Germline assignment: CDR1 WNHNN and CDR2 SYGVQD (reference sequence). The CDR3 DNA is TGCGCCGGCCTTAGGGGCCCCGGGAACACTGAAGCTTTCTTT. It specifies CAGLRGPGNTEAFF.

The chain combines TRBV10-3 with TRBJ1-1; weak D call: TRBD1 (5 bases). Trimming removed 2 bases from V and 5 bases from J, with 9 bases in between. Germline CDR1 ENHRY, CDR2 SYGVKD. This CDR3 is 13 amino acids long. CDR3 region: CAISEGRATEAFF. The CDR3 nucleotides are TGTGCCATCAGTGAGGGCAGGGCTACTGAAGCTTTCTTT.

The gene calls are TRBV18 and TRBJ1-2, with TRBD1 as a possible D gene (6 bases). Trimming took off 2 bases at V and 6 bases at J, with 13 bases between the two ends. Germline assignment: CDR1 KGHSH and CDR2 LQKENI. There are 14 residues in the CDR3. The CDR3 here is CASSPGVQGNGYTF. In DNA form, the CDR3 reads TGTGCCAGCTCACCAGGTGTCCAGGGGAATGGCTACACCTTC. The full variable domain, its missing parts supplied by reference TRBV18 and TRBJ1-2, is NAGVMQNPRHLVRRRGQEARLRCSPMKGHSHVYWYRQLPEEGLKFMVYLQKENIIDESGMPKERFSAEFPKEGPSILRIQQVVRGDSAAYFCASSPGVQGNGYTFGSGTRLTVV.

The V gene is TRBV28, the J gene TRBJ2-7; 10 nucleotides match TRBD1. Trimming at V came to 8 bases and at J to 2 bases, leaving 9 bases not matched to a gene. Germline-derived CDR1 and CDR2 are MDHEN and SYDVKM. The CDR3 length is 15 residues. In DNA, the CDR3 is TGTGCCAGCGGGGGGACAGGGGACCCCCCCTACGAGCAGTACTTC. Its translation: CASGGTGDPPYEQYF.